The subject of this entry is one T cell receptor beta chain. These data belong to a study of control samples from healthy donors and cancer patients. Looked up from germline, CDR1 is MNHNY and CDR2 is SVGAGI (reference sequence). This CDR3 spans 14 amino acids. V lost 6 bases, J lost 5 bases, and 14 bases lay in between. The data were produced by immunoSEQ multiplex PCR, yet TCRdb's version contains in-frame clones alone and is incomplete. The sample lists about 83,000 clones, roughly 89% occurring once. This rearrangement joins TRBV6-6 to TRBJ1-3; perhaps TRBD1 as D (5 bases). Material: blood. This clonotype was sampled from a man aged 45-60 years in good health. For the CDR3, the DNA is TGTGCCAGCAGAACGAGGGACGACCGAAACACCATATATTTT. This codes for CASRTRDDRNTIYF.